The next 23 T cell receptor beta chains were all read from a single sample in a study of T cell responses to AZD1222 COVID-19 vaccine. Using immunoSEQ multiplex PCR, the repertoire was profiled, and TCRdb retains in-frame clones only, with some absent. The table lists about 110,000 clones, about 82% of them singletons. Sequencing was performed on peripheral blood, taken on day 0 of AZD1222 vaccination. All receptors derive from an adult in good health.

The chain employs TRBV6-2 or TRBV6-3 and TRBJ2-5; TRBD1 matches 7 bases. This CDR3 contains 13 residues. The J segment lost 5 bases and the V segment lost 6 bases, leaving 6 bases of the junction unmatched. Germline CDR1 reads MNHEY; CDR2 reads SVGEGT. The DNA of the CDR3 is TGTGCCAGCAGCGGGACAGTAGGCGAGACCCAGTACTTC. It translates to CASSGTVGETQYF.

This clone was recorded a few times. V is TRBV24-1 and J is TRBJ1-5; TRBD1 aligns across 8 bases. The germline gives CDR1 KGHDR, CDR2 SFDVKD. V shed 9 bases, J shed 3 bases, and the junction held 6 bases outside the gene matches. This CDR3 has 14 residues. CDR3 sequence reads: CATQQGAPNQPQHF. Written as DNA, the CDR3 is TGTGCCACCCAGCAGGGGGCCCCCAATCAGCCCCAGCATTTT.

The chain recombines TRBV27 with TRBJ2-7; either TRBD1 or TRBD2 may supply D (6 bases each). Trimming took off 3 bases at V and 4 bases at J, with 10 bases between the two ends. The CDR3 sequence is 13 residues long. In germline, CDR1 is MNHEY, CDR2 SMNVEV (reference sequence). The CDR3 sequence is CASSFEGGYEQYF. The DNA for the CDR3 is TGTGCCAGCAGTTTCGAAGGGGGGTACGAGCAGTACTTC.

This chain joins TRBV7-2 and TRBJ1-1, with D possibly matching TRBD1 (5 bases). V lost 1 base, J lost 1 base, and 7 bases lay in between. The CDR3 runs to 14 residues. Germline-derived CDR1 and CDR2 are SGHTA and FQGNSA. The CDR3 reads CASSLGDRNTEAFF. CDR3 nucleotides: TGTGCCAGCAGCTTAGGCGACAGGAACACTGAAGCTTTCTTT.

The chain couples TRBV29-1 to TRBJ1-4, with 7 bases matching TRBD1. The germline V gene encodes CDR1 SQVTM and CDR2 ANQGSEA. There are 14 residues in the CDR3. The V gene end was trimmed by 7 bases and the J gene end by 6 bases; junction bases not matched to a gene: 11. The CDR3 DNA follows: TGCAGCGCTCAGGAGGGAGGGGGCGATGAAAAACTGTTTTTT. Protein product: CSAQEGGGDEKLFF. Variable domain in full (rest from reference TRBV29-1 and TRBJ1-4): SAVISQKPSRDICQRGTSLTIQCQVDSQVTMMFWYRQQPGQSLTLIATANQGSEATYESGFVIDKFPISRPNLTFSTLTVSNMSPEDSSIYLCSAQEGGGDEKLFFGSGTQLSVL.

The CDR3 DNA is TGCGCCAGCAGCTTGGGAGGTGAATCCTACAATGAGCAGTTCTTC. Encoded protein: CASSLGGESYNEQFF. V usage is TRBV5-1 and J usage is TRBJ2-1, with no clear D. The CDR3 is made up of 15 amino acids. The germline CDR1 and CDR2 sequences are SGHRS and YFSETQ. V shed 0 bases and J shed 1 base, with 8 bases lying between them.

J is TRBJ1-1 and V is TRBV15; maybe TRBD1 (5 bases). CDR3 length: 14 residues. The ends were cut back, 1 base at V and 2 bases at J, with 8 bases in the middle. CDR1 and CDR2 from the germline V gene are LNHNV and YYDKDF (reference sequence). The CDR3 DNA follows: TGTGCCACCAGCAGAGCCGGACAAAACACTGAAGCTTTCTTT. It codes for CATSRAGQNTEAFF.

CDR3 residues: CASSQTRVPETQYF. The CDR3 coding sequence is TGTGCCAGCAGCCAAACCAGGGTTCCAGAGACCCAGTACTTC. This chain uses TRBV14 with TRBJ2-5, with TRBD1 as a possible D gene (5 bases). Per the germline V gene, CDR1 is SGHDN and CDR2 is FVKESK. V gave up 2 bases and J gave up 4 bases, with 11 bases separating them. This CDR3 is 14 amino acids long.

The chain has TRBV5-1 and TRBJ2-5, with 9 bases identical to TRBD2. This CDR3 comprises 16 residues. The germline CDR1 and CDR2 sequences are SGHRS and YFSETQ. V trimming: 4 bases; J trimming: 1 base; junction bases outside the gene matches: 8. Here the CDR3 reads CASSPGATSGQETQYF. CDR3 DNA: TGCGCCAGCAGCCCCGGTGCGACTAGCGGCCAAGAGACCCAGTACTTC. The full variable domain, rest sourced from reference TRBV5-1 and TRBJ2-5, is KAGVTQTPRYLIKTRGQQVTLSCSPISGHRSVSWYQQTPGQGLQFLFEYFSETQRNKGNFPGRFSGRQFSNSRSEMNVSTLELGDSALYLCASSPGATSGQETQYFGPGTRLLVL.

The CDR3 region is CSVETGTGGAYGYTF. DNA for the CDR3: TGCAGCGTTGAGACCGGGACAGGGGGTGCCTATGGCTACACCTTC. The chain recombines TRBV29-1 with TRBJ1-2, with 11 bases fitting TRBD1. Germline CDR1 reads SQVTM; CDR2 reads ANQGSEA. Trimming removed 3 bases from V and 4 bases from J; junction bases left unmatched: 7. This CDR3 region has 15 residues.

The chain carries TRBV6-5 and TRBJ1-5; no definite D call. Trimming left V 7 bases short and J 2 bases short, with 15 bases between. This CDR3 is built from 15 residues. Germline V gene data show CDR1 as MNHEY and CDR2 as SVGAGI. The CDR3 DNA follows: TGTGCCAGCAACAGAGACCCGGGTGGCAATCAGCCCCAGCATTTT. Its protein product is CASNRDPGGNQPQHF.

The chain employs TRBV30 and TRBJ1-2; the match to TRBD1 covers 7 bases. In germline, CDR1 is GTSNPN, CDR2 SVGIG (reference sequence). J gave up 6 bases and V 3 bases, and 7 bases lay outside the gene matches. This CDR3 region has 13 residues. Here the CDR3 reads CAWSAGTDNGYTF. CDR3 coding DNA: TGTGCCTGGAGCGCCGGGACAGATAATGGCTACACCTTC.

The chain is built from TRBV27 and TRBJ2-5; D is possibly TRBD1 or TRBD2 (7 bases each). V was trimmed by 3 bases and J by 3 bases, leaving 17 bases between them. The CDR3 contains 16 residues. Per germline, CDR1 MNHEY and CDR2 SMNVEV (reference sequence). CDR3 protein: CASSFPATGTKETQYF. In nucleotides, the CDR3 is TGTGCCAGCAGTTTCCCCGCGACAGGGACTAAAGAGACCCAGTACTTC.

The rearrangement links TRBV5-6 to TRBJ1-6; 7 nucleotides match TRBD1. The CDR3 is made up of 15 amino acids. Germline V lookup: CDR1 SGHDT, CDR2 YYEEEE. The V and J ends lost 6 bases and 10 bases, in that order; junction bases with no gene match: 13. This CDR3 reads CASTPGRGIRSPLHF. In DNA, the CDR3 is TGTGCCAGCACCCCGGGCAGGGGGATACGGTCACCCCTCCACTTT. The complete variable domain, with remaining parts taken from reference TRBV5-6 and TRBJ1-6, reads DAGVTQSPTHLIKTRGQQVTLRCSPKSGHDTVSWYQQALGQGPQFIFQYYEEEERQRGNFPDRFSGHQFPNYSSELNVNALLLGDSALYLCASTPGRGIRSPLHFGNGTRLTVT.

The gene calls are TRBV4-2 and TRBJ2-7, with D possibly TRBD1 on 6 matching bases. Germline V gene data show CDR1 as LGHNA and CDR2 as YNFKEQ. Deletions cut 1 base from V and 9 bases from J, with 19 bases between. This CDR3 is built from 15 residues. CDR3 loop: CASSQGSTPGRGQYF. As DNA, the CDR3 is TGTGCCAGCAGCCAAGGTAGTACCCCTGGCAGGGGGCAGTACTTC.

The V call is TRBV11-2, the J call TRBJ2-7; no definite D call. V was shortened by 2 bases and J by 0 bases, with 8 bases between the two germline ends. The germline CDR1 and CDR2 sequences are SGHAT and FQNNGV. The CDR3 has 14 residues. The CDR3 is CASSLSFSSYEQYF. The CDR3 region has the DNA TGTGCCAGCAGCTTAAGCTTTAGCTCCTACGAGCAGTACTTC.

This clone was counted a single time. CDR3: CASRITWGHQETQYF. CDR3 bases: TGTGCCAGCAGAATTACATGGGGGCACCAAGAGACCCAGTACTTC. The chain combines TRBV6-5 with TRBJ2-5, with a possible D match to TRBD1 (6 bases). The germline V gene encodes CDR1 MNHEY and CDR2 SVGAGI. This CDR3 has 15 residues. The V end lost 6 bases, the J end lost 0 bases, and 14 bases lay between the germline ends.

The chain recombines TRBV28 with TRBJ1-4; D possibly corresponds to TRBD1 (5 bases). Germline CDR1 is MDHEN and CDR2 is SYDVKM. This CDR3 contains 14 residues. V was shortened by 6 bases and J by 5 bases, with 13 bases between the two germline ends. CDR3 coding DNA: TGTGCCAGCAGAGGGGCAGGAGAGAATGAAAAACTGTTTTTT. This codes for CASRGAGENEKLFF.

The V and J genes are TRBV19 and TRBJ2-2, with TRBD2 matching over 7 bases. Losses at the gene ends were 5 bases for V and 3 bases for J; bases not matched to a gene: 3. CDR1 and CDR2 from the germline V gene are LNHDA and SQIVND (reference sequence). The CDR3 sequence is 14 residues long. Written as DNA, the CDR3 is TGTGCCAGTAGTGATAGCGGGTACACCGGGGAGCTGTTTTTT. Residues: CASSDSGYTGELFF.

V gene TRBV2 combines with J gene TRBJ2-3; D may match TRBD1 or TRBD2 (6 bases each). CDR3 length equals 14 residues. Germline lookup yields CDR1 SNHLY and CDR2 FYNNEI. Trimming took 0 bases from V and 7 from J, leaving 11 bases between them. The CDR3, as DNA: TGTGCCAGCAGTGAAGCTCGGGGGCGGAATACGCAGTATTTT. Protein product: CASSEARGRNTQYF.

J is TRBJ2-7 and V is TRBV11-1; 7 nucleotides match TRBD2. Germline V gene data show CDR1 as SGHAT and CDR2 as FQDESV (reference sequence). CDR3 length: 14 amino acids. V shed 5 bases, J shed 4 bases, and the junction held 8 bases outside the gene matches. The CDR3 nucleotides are TGTGCCAGCAGCGCACCGGGAGGTCTATACGAGCAGTACTTC. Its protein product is CASSAPGGLYEQYF.

The CDR3 loop is CSAEGDREKLFF. The CDR3 DNA is TGCAGCGCGGAGGGAGACCGTGAAAAACTGTTTTTT. The chain joins TRBV29-1 to TRBJ1-4; D gene uncertain. V lost 7 bases to trimming and J lost 7 bases, with 13 bases between them. The CDR3 totals 12 residues. Per the germline V gene, CDR1 is SQVTM and CDR2 is ANQGSEA.

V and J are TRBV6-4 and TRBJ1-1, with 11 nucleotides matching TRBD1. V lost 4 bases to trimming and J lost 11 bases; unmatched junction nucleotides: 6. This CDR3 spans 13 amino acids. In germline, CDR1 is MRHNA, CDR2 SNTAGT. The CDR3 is CASSARTGGGAFF. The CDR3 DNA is TGTGCCAGCAGTGCGAGGACAGGGGGCGGCGCTTTCTTT.